This T cell receptor (beta chain) was found in a study of blood T cell repertoires in COVID-19. Study-wide context: Samples came from the United States, Italy and Spain, spanning acute and convalescent COVID-19. PBMCs, B-cell-depleted T cells, or T cells provided the cDNA or gDNA that made up the material.

The authors' processing: Reference gene primer amplification gave nucleated cell count estimates. This table comes from immunoSEQ multiplex PCR, and its TCRdb copy is limited to in-frame clones, with some not included. The V and J calls and clone size were taken over from that table, and D and trimming were inferred from the DNA. The sample lists over 110,000 clones, about four fifths occurring once. CDR1 DFQATT and CDR2 SNEGSKA come from the germline V gene (reference sequence). The CDR3 runs 11 residues. Trimming cost V 6 bases and J 3 bases, with 9 bases left between them. The clonotype was recovered from a man between 65 and 85 years old who had recovered from COVID-19. The V call is TRBV20-1, the J call TRBJ2-7; D remains ambiguous. The material sequenced was peripheral blood. The CDR3 loop reads CSAERSYEQYF. The CDR3 nucleotides are TGCAGTGCAGAGAGGAGCTACGAGCAGTACTTC.